Listed here are 30 T cell receptor beta chains from one sample, sequenced in a study of blood T cell repertoires in COVID-19. Profiling relied on immunoSEQ multiplex PCR, and the TCRdb table lists in-frame clones only, not all of them. The sample has approximately 46,000 clones, approximately 85% seen once. Input material: peripheral blood. The source of these receptors is a human donor in a cohort sampled during active COVID-19.

The chain joins TRBV7-9 to TRBJ2-3; TRBD1 matches 8 bases. After removal of 1 base from V and 2 bases from J, the junction contained 8 bases not matched to a gene. This CDR3 is 17 amino acids long. Germline values: CDR1 SEHNR, CDR2 FQNEAQ (reference sequence). CDR3 amino acids: CASSLGGTGKHTDTQYF. As DNA, the CDR3 is TGTGCCAGCAGCTTAGGCGGGACAGGAAAACACACAGATACGCAGTATTTT.

The chain couples TRBV28 to TRBJ2-3, with TRBD2 matching 9 bases. Germline V gene sequence: CDR1 MDHEN, CDR2 SYDVKM. Trimming took 4 bases from V and 2 from J; bases not matched to a gene: 7. This CDR3 comprises 16 residues. CDR3 protein: CASSSLAGSDTDTQYF. Here the CDR3 DNA reads TGTGCCAGCAGTTCGCTAGCGGGATCCGACACAGATACGCAGTATTTT.

In this sample, this clone turned up once. V usage is TRBV6-6 and J usage is TRBJ1-3, with 7 bases matching TRBD1. Germline CDR1 MNHNY, CDR2 SVGAGI (reference sequence). Trimming took 8 bases from V and 5 from J; bases not matched to a gene: 12. The CDR3 is 15 amino acids. CDR3 amino acids: CASGARDSRRNTIYF. The CDR3 nucleotides read TGTGCCAGCGGGGCTCGGGACAGTCGAAGAAACACCATATATTTT.

The chain recombines TRBV5-1 with TRBJ2-1; tentative D call: TRBD2 (7 bases). Germline V CDR1 and CDR2: SGHRS, YFSETQ. The CDR3 covers 18 residues. With 3 bases removed from V and 1 base from J, the gap between germline ends came to 20 bases. CDR3 region: CASSSSGGGGISYNEQFF. The CDR3 region has the DNA TGCGCCAGCAGCTCCTCAGGAGGGGGGGGCATATCCTACAATGAGCAGTTCTTC. Combining the CDR3 with reference TRBV5-1 and TRBJ2-1 gives the whole variable domain KAGVTQTPRYLIKTRGQQVTLSCSPISGHRSVSWYQQTPGQGLQFLFEYFSETQRNKGNFPGRFSGRQFSNSRSEMNVSTLELGDSALYLCASSSSGGGGISYNEQFFGPGTRLTVL.

The chain combines TRBV5-1 with TRBJ2-5; D is perhaps TRBD2 (6 bases). The length of the CDR3 is 14 residues. V lost 2 bases and J lost 2, with 10 bases in between. CDR1 and CDR2 from the germline V gene are SGHRS and YFSETQ. The chain's CDR3 is CASSFGGKQETQYF. The CDR3 bases are TGCGCCAGCAGCTTTGGCGGGAAGCAAGAGACCCAGTACTTC.

This clone came up once. The CDR3 sequence is CASRVGQGSGNTIYF. Here the CDR3 DNA reads TGTGCCAGCAGAGTGGGACAGGGGTCTGGAAACACCATATATTTT. The rearrangement uses TRBV6-6 and TRBJ1-3, with 10 bases matching TRBD1. This CDR3 contains 15 residues. Trimming removed 6 bases from V and 1 base from J; junction bases left unmatched: 3. The germline gives CDR1 MNHNY, CDR2 SVGAGI (reference sequence).

The V and J genes are TRBV19 and TRBJ1-6; D is perhaps TRBD1 (5 bases). Trimming pared 5 bases from V and 6 bases from J, leaving 8 bases between. The CDR3 totals 13 residues. Germline V gene sequence: CDR1 LNHDA, CDR2 SQIVND (reference sequence). In nucleotides, the CDR3 is TGTGCCAGTAGTTCGGGGGTTAATTCACCCCTCCACTTT. It specifies CASSSGVNSPLHF.

The chain recombines TRBV12-3 or TRBV12-4 with TRBJ1-1; D unresolved. Trimming left V 5 bases short and J 4 bases short, with 11 bases between. The CDR3 is made up of 13 amino acids. The CDR3 protein is CASSPREGTEAFF. CDR3 DNA sequence: TGTGCCAGCAGTCCCCGGGAGGGCACTGAAGCTTTCTTT.

The chain joins TRBV2 to TRBJ1-5, with 10 nucleotides matching TRBD1. From germline, CDR1 is SNHLY and CDR2 FYNNEI. Trimming cost V 6 bases and J 2 bases; bases outside gene matches: 1. The CDR3 runs 14 residues. The CDR3 is CASSGTGGNQPQHF. The CDR3 region has the DNA TGTGCCAGCAGCGGGACAGGGGGCAATCAGCCCCAGCATTTT.

The chain carries TRBV28 and TRBJ2-1; 8 bases map to TRBD2. Germline-derived CDR1 and CDR2 are MDHEN and SYDVKM. J was trimmed by 5 bases and V by 5 bases; bases with no gene match: 8. This CDR3 contains 15 residues. Written as DNA, the CDR3 is TGTGCCAGCAGTACTAGGGGACTAGTCAACAATGAGCAGTTCTTC. It codes for CASSTRGLVNNEQFF.

This clone has only one observation. This chain joins TRBV5-4 and TRBJ2-7; TRBD2 might be the D (5 bases). Germline V lookup: CDR1 SGHNT, CDR2 YYREEE (reference sequence). CDR3 size: 14 residues. Trimming shortened V by 4 bases and J by 0 bases, and 11 bases separated the two germline ends. The CDR3: CASSRGGNSYEQYF. CDR3 sequence (DNA): TGTGCCAGCAGCCGGGGTGGGAACTCCTACGAGCAGTACTTC.

The rearrangement joins TRBV3-1 (or the pseudogene TRBV3-2) to TRBJ2-3; a possible D gene is TRBD1 (6 bases). The CDR3 sequence is 15 residues long. Germline V gene data show CDR1 as LGHDT and CDR2 as YNNKEL (reference sequence). Between the trimmed V and J ends, which lost 4 bases and 0 bases, there was a span of 11 bases. In DNA form, the CDR3 reads TGTGCCAGCAGCCCGTCAGGGGCTAGCACAGATACGCAGTATTTT. This translates into CASSPSGASTDTQYF.

The J gene is TRBJ1-4, the V gene TRBV7-9, with 7 positions matching TRBD1. CDR3 length: 16 residues. CDR1 is SEHNR and CDR2 is FQNEAQ in the germline V gene (reference sequence). The trim removed 5 bases at V and 6 bases at J, leaving 12 bases unmatched. DNA for the CDR3: TGTGCCAGCAGCCCCCTTGCGGGCAGGGGGGATGAAAAACTGTTTTTT. It specifies CASSPLAGRGDEKLFF.

The V call is TRBV7-9, the J call TRBJ2-7; 7 positions match TRBD2. J was trimmed by 5 bases and V by 7 bases; bases with no gene match: 11. The CDR3 has 14 residues. Germline values: CDR1 SEHNR, CDR2 FQNEAQ (reference sequence). The CDR3 DNA is TGTGCCAGCACCCTTGGGGGGGGGTTGGACGAGCAGTACTTC. This codes for CASTLGGGLDEQYF.

The chain combines TRBV24-1 with TRBJ2-1; the D gene is possibly TRBD2 (6 bases). The ends were cut back, 4 bases at V and 0 bases at J, with 6 bases in the middle. The germline CDR1 and CDR2 sequences are KGHDR and SFDVKD. This CDR3 comprises 14 residues. The CDR3 sequence is CATSDGGSYNEQFF. Here the CDR3 DNA reads TGTGCCACCAGTGACGGGGGCTCCTACAATGAGCAGTTCTTC.

The chain has TRBV28 and TRBJ1-4; D is perhaps TRBD1 (6 bases). The length of the CDR3 is 15 residues. Looked up from germline, CDR1 is MDHEN and CDR2 is SYDVKM. V lost 1 base and J 8 bases, leaving 14 bases between the germline ends. The CDR3 nucleotides are TGTGCCAGCAGTTTATTTTCGCCGGGGGGCGAAAAACTGTTTTTT. Its translation: CASSLFSPGGEKLFF.

The V and J genes are TRBV7-2 and TRBJ2-5, with D perhaps matching TRBD1 (5 bases). Germline V gene data show CDR1 as SGHTA and CDR2 as FQGNSA. The V and J ends lost 4 bases and 5 bases respectively, with 5 bases between them. The CDR3 loop spans 11 amino acids. CDR3 sequence reads: CASSSGETQYF. The CDR3 DNA is TGTGCCAGCAGCTCAGGGGAGACCCAGTACTTC.

The chain has TRBV4-3 and TRBJ2-6; TRBD1 might be the D (6 bases). The germline gives CDR1 LGHNA, CDR2 YSLEER. CDR3 length: 17 amino acids. V lost 1 base and J lost 4, with 14 bases in between. The chain's CDR3 is CASSQGHRAGGANVLTF. The CDR3, as DNA: TGCGCCAGCAGCCAAGGCCACAGGGCCGGGGGGGCCAACGTCCTGACTTTC.

This chain connects TRBV6-1 to TRBJ1-2; D may be TRBD1 (5 bases). V lost 2 bases to trimming and J lost 7 bases, with 14 bases between them. The CDR3 sequence is 14 residues long. Germline values: CDR1 MNHNS, CDR2 SASEGT. CDR3 amino acids: CASSESGRGSGYTF. In DNA, the CDR3 is TGTGCCAGCAGTGAAAGTGGAAGGGGCTCTGGCTACACCTTC.

This chain uses TRBV7-3 with TRBJ2-1; 8 nucleotides align to TRBD2. From germline, CDR1 is SGHTA and CDR2 FQGTGA. Trimming removed 3 bases from V and 8 bases from J; junction bases left unmatched: 6. The CDR3 totals 14 residues. The CDR3 DNA follows: TGTGCCAGCAGCTTTGCGGGGGGCATCGATGAGCAGTTCTTC. Translating it yields CASSFAGGIDEQFF.

This chain connects TRBV7-2 to TRBJ2-3, with 11 bases that match TRBD2. V shed 5 bases and J 9 bases; nucleotides not matched to a gene: 13. CDR3 length: 16 amino acids. Germline V gives CDR1 SGHTA, CDR2 FQGNSA. The CDR3: CASSRNSGGVRWTQYF. CDR3 coding DNA: TGTGCCAGCAGCCGTAATAGCGGGGGGGTTCGATGGACGCAGTATTTT.

The V and J genes are TRBV6-5 and TRBJ1-6; 11 bases align to TRBD1. Germline V CDR1 and CDR2: MNHEY, SVGAGI. The CDR3 contains 15 residues. J was trimmed by 7 bases and V by 6 bases; bases with no gene match: 5. The CDR3 DNA sequence: TGTGCCAGCAGCTTAGGGGACAGGGGGAATTCACCCCTCCACTTT. It specifies CASSLGDRGNSPLHF.

This clone was recorded only once. V gene TRBV2 combines with J gene TRBJ1-4; tentatively, D is TRBD1 (6 bases). The CDR3 is made up of 16 amino acids. V lost 7 bases and J 1 base, leaving 16 bases between the germline ends. Looked up from germline, CDR1 is SNHLY and CDR2 is FYNNEI. The CDR3: CASTTTRTVTNEKLFF. The CDR3 nucleotides read TGTGCCAGCACCACTACCCGGACAGTAACTAATGAAAAACTGTTTTTT.

This sequence joins TRBV19 and TRBJ2-1; a weak D match, TRBD1 (6 bases). V lost 6 bases and J 7 bases, leaving 19 bases between the germline ends. This CDR3 has 15 amino acids. Germline CDR1 is LNHDA and CDR2 is SQIVND (reference sequence). The CDR3 bases are TGTGCCAGTAGCCGGACAGCCCTGTGGGGGAATGAGCAGTTCTTC. This sequence encodes CASSRTALWGNEQFF. The full variable domain, its missing parts supplied by reference TRBV19 and TRBJ2-1, is DGGITQSPKYLFRKEGQNVTLSCEQNLNHDAMYWYRQDPGQGLRLIYYSQIVNDFQKGDIAEGYSVSREKKESFPLTVTSAQKNPTAFYLCASSRTALWGNEQFFGPGTRLTVL.

This chain uses TRBV6-2 or TRBV6-3 with TRBJ2-1; D gene unclear. The germline V and J ends were trimmed by 4 bases and 10 bases, with 5 bases remaining between them. This CDR3 spans 10 amino acids. Germline V CDR1 and CDR2: MNHEY, SVGEGT. The CDR3: CASSFPEQFF. DNA of the CDR3: TGTGCCAGCAGTTTCCCAGAGCAGTTCTTC.

The chain couples TRBV5-4 to TRBJ2-5, with 14 bases aligning to TRBD2. V dropped 5 bases and J dropped 5; count of bases not matched to a gene: 8. The germline V gene encodes CDR1 SGHNT and CDR2 YYREEE (reference sequence). The CDR3 covers 16 residues. The CDR3 is CASRTGLAGGSETQYF. CDR3 bases: TGTGCCAGCAGAACCGGACTAGCGGGGGGATCTGAGACCCAGTACTTC.

The CDR3 sequence is CASSPSLGGGETQYF. The CDR3 coding sequence is TGTGCCAGCAGTCCATCCCTTGGGGGGGGCGAGACCCAGTACTTC. The rearrangement links TRBV28 to TRBJ2-5; tentative D call: TRBD2 (7 bases). CDR1 is MDHEN, CDR2 SYDVKM, per germline. V was shortened by 5 bases and J by 5 bases, with 18 bases between the two germline ends. The CDR3 covers 15 residues. The entire variable domain, with the rest obtained from reference TRBV28 and TRBJ2-5, is as follows: DVKVTQSSRYLVKRTGEKVFLECVQDMDHENMFWYRQDPGLGLRLIYFSYDVKMKEKGDIPEGYSVSREKKERFSLILESASTNQTSMYLCASSPSLGGGETQYFGPGTRLLVL.

The CDR3 sequence is CASSPSGGGPYGYTF. CDR3 bases: TGTGCCAGCTCACCATCTGGGGGCGGCCCCTATGGCTACACCTTC. The chain joins TRBV18 to TRBJ1-2, with a tentative D call TRBD1 (6 bases). The CDR3 sequence is 15 residues long. Germline loops: CDR1 KGHSH, CDR2 LQKENI. Trimming left V 2 bases short and J 4 bases short, with 14 bases between. Together with reference TRBV18 and TRBJ1-2, the CDR3 gives the full variable domain: NAGVMQNPRHLVRRRGQEARLRCSPMKGHSHVYWYRQLPEEGLKFMVYLQKENIIDESGMPKERFSAEFPKEGPSILRIQQVVRGDSAAYFCASSPSGGGPYGYTFGSGTRLTVV.

The count of this clone is one. This sequence joins TRBV6-5 and TRBJ2-2; 8 positions match TRBD2. The CDR3 totals 14 residues. Germline CDR1 and CDR2: MNHEY and SVGAGI. V shed 7 bases and J 5 bases; nucleotides not matched to a gene: 6. The CDR3 region is CASIPGGGTGELFF. As DNA, the CDR3 is TGTGCCAGCATCCCCGGGGGGGGTACCGGGGAGCTGTTTTTT.

The chain couples TRBV5-1 to TRBJ2-2, with a possible D match to TRBD1 (5 bases). The CDR3 is 14 amino acids. CDR1 is SGHRS, CDR2 YFSETQ, per germline. Trimming shortened V by 7 bases and J by 4 bases, and 14 bases separated the two germline ends. This chain's CDR3 is CASQSQGSTGELFF. DNA of the CDR3: TGCGCCAGCCAATCGCAGGGCAGCACCGGGGAGCTGTTTTTT.